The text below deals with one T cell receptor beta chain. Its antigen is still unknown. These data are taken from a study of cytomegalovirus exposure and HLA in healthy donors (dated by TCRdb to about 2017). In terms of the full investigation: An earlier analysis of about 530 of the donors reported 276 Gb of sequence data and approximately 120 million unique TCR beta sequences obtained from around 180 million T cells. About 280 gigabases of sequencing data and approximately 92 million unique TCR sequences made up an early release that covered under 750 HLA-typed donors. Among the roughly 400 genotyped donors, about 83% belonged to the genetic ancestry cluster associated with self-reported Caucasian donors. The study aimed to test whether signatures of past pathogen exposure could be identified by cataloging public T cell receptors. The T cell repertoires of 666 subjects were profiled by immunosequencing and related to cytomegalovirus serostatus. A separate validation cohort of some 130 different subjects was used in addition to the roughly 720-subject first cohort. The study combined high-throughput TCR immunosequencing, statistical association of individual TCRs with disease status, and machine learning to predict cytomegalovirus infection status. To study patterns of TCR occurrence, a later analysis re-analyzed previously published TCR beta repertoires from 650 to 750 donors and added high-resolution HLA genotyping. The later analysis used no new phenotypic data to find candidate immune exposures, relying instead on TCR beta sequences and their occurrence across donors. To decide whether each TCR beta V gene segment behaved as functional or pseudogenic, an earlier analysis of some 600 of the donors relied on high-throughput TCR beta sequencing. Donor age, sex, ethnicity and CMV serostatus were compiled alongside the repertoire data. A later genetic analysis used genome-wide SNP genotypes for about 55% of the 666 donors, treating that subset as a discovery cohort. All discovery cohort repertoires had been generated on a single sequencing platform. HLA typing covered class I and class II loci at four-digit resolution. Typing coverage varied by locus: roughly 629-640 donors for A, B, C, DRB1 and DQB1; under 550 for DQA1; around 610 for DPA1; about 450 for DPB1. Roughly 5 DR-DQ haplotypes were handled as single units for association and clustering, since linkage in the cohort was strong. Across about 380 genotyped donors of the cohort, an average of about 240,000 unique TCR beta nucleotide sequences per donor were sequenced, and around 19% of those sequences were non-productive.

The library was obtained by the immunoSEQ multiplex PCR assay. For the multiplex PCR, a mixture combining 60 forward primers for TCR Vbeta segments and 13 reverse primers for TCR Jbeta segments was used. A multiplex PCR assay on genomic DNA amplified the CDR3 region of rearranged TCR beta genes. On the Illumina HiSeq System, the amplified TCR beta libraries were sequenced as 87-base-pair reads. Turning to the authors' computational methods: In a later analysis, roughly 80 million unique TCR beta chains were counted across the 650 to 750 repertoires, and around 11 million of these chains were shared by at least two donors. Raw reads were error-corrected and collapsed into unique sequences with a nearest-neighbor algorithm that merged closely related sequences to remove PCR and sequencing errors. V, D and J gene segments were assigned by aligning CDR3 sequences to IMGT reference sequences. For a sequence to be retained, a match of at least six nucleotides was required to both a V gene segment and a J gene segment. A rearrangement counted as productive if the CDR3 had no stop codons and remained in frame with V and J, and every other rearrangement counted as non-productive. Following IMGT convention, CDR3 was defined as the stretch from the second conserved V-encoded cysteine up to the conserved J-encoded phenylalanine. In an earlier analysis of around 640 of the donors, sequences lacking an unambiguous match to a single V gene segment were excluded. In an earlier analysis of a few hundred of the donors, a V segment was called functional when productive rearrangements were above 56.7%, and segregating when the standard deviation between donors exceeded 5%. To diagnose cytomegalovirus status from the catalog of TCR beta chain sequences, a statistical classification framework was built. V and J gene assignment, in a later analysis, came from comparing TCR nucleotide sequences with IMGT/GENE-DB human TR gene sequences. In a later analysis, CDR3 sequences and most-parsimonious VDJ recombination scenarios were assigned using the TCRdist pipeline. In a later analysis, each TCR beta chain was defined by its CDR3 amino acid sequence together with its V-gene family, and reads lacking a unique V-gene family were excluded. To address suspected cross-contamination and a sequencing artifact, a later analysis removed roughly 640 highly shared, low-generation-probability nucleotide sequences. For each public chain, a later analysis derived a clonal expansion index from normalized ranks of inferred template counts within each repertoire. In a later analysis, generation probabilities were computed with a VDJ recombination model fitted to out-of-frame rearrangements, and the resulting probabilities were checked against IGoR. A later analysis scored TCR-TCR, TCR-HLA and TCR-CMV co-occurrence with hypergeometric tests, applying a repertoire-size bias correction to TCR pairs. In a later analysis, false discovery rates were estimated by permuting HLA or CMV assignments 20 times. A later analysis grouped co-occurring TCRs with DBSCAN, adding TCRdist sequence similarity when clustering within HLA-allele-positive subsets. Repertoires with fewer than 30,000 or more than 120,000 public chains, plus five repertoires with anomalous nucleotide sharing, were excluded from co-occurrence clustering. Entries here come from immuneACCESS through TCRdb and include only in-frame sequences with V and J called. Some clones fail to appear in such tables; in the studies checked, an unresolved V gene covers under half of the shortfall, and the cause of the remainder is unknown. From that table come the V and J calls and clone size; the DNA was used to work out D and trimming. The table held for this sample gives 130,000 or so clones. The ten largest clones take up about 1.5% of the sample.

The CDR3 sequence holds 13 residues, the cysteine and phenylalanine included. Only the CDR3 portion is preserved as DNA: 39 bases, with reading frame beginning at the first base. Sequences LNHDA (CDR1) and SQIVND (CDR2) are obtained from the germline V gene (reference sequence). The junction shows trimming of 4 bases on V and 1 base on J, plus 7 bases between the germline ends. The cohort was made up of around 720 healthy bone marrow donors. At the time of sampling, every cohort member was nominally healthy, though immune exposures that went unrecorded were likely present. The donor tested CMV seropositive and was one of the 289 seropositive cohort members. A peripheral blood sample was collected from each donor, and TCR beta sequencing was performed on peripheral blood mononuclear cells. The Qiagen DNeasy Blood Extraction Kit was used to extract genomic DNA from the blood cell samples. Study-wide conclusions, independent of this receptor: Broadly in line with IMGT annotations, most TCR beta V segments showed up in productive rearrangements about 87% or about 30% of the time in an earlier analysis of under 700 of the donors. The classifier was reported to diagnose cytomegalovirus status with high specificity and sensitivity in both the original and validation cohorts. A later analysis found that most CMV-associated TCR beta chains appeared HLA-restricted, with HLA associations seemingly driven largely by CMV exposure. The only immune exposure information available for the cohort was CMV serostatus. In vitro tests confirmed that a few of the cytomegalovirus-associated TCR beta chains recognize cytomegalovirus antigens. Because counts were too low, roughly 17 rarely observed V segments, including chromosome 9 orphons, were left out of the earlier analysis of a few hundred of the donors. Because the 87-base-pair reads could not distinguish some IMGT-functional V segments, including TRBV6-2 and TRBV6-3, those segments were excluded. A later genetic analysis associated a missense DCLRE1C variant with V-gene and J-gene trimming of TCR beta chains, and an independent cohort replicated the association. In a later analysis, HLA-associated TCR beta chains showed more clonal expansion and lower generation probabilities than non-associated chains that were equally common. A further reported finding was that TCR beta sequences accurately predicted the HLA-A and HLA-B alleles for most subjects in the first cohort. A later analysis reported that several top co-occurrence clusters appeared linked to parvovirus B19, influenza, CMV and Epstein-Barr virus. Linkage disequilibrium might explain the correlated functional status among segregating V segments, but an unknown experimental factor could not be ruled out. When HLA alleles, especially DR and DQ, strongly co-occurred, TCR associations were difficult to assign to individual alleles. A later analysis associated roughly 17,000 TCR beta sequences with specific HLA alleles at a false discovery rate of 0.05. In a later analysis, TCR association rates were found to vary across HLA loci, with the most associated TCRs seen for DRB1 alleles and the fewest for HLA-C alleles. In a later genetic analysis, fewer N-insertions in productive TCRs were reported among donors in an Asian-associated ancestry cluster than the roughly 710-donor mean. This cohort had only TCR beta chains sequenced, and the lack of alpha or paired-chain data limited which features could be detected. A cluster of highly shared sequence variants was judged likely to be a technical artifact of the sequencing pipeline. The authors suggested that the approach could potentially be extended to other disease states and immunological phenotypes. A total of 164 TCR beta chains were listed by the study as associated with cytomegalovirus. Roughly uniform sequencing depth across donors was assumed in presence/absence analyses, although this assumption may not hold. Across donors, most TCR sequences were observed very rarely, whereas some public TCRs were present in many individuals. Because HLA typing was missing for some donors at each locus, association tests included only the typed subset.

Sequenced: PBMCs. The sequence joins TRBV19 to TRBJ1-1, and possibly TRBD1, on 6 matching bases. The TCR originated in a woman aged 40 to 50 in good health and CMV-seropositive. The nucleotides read TGTGCCAGTAGTACACAGGGGAACACTGAAGCTTTCTTT. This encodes CASSTQGNTEAFF.